The 2 T cell receptor beta chains given below trace back to one sample, sequenced in a study of T-cell reconstitution after alpha-beta-depleted transplantation in children. During its preparation, the TCRbeta library received unique molecular identifiers. One entry per CDR3 protein, called by TCRdb with MiXCR from the PCR reads. The data contain some 200,000 distinct CDR3 sequences, 5.5% to 7% of them seen just once; the ten biggest clones take up under 6%. The specimen comprised PBMCs, sampled before TCRalphabeta/CD19-depleted stem cell transplant. The receptor source for this set is a girl in the first two years of life with combined immunodeficiency, due to receive a stem cell transplant.

This clonotype was counted many times. This chain's CDR3 is CASSQGQDTGELFF. CDR3 DNA: TGTGCCAGCAGCCAGGGACAGGACACCGGGGAGCTGTTTTTT. The V call is TRBV14, the J call TRBJ2-2; 8 bases map to TRBD1. The CDR3 contains 14 residues. After removal of 3 bases from V and 3 bases from J, the junction contained 0 bases not matched to a gene. The germline gives CDR1 SGHDN, CDR2 FVKESK.

The sample holds many counts of this clonotype. The chain uses TRBV12-3 or TRBV12-4 and TRBJ1-6, with D maybe TRBD1 (6 bases). CDR3 length: 13 residues. Deletions cut 5 bases from V and 11 bases from J, with 13 bases between. The CDR3 spells CASSDRDITPLHF. CDR3 nucleotide sequence: TGTGCCAGCAGTGACCGGGACATTACACCCCTCCACTTT.